Below are 2 T cell receptor beta chains sequenced from a single sample in a study of a mutant IDH1 vaccine in newly diagnosed glioma. Sequencing used immunoSEQ multiplex PCR; TCRdb keeps in-frame clones, though not all of them. The table includes approximately 80,000 clones, around four fifths detected once. Their specific antigens are unknown. Documented time point: week 47, end of study. In the vaccine, a single dose held 300 ug of the mutant IDH1 20-mer peptide, along with topical imiquimod. Sample: PBMCs, taken from a glioma patient whose treatment included an IDH1 peptide vaccine. The receptors were sampled from a middle-aged man with glioma.

The V call is TRBV6-1, the J call TRBJ1-6, with D possibly being TRBD1 (5 bases). The germline V gene encodes CDR1 MNHNS and CDR2 SASEGT. Trimming removed 2 bases at V and 11 bases at J, with 13 bases between. CDR3 length: 14 residues. The CDR3: CASSEMERGAPLHF. In DNA form, the CDR3 reads TGTGCCAGCAGTGAAATGGAGAGGGGTGCACCCCTCCACTTT.

The chain recombines TRBV18 with TRBJ2-7, with D perhaps matching TRBD2 (6 bases). Germline assignment: CDR1 KGHSH and CDR2 LQKENI. The V and J ends lost 1 base and 6 bases respectively, with 13 bases between them. The CDR3 has 14 residues. CDR3 loop: CASSPLAAAPEQYF. The CDR3 nucleotides are TGTGCCAGCTCACCACTAGCGGCCGCGCCCGAGCAGTACTTC.